This is a list of T cell receptor beta chains from one sample in a study of naive and memory T cell subsets. Using its own MiXCR run on the UMI-ligation and nested PCR reads, TCRdb lists one record per CDR3 protein. The table lists about 85,000 distinct CDR3 sequences, under 15% of them singletons, with around 0.99% in the top ten. Sequenced input: central memory CD4+ T cells from blood. Receptors were obtained from a human donor in good health. CDR3s include the opening cysteine and the closing phenylalanine or tryptophan.

>TRBV4-1|TRBJ2-7
CASSHHSNPEQYF
>TRBV29-1|TRBJ2-2
CSVEGSNTGELFF
>TRBV28|TRBJ2-7
CASSSGGAGSSYEQYF
>TRBV29-1|TRBJ2-2
CSVSPGTGLTGELFF
>TRBV7-2|TRBJ1-5
CASSLAGTGRAQHF
>TRBV11-2|TRBJ2-6
CATDGSSGANVLTF
>TRBV5-1|TRBJ2-7
CASSSRQGGGLADIYEQYF
>TRBV27|TRBJ2-3
CASSLWVSDTDTQYF
>TRBV7-8|TRBJ2-6
CASSLMLGSGANVLTF
>TRBV11-2|TRBJ1-3
CASSYRGPGNTIYF
>TRBV20-1|TRBJ2-7
CSAPGSGGLREQYF
>TRBV12-3/TRBV12-4|TRBJ2-1
CASRQSGRAFEEQFF
>TRBV5-4|TRBJ2-1
CASSQARTGNNEQFF
>TRBV5-4|TRBJ2-1
CASSSLVNEQFF
>TRBV9|TRBJ2-5
CASSVGGSRFGTQYF
>TRBV20-1|TRBJ1-5
CSARVTGGRNQPQHF
>TRBV9|TRBJ2-3
CASSVLASGGTSTDTQYF
>TRBV19|TRBJ2-1
CASSTPWTSGYNEQFF
>TRBV6-4|TRBJ1-1
CASSVDRGRDAFF
>TRBV27|TRBJ1-1
CASSLSRGWGEAFF
>TRBV20-1|TRBJ2-7
CSARDQTKNSYEQYF
>TRBV24-1|TRBJ2-3
CATSEGRQGCGDTQYF
>TRBV18|TRBJ2-4
CASSPKEGSKNIQYF
>TRBV11-1|TRBJ2-3
CASSLRSAPRSTDTQYF
>TRBV7-9|TRBJ1-1
CASSPGEKAFF
>TRBV5-5|TRBJ2-3
CASSSRTSGRASDTQYF
>TRBV12-3/TRBV12-4|TRBJ2-3
CATSLAGVSDTQYF
>TRBV6-5|TRBJ2-5
CASSSVGGGETQYF
>TRBV29-1|TRBJ2-7
CSVEGLGDSYEQYF
>TRBV2|TRBJ2-3
CASSLALAGSTDTQYF
>TRBV3-1|TRBJ1-6
CASKPGFDSPLHF
>TRBV13|TRBJ1-1
CASSEYGTEANCAFF
>TRBV5-5|TRBJ2-7
CASSLRYGQEYF
>TRBV28|TRBJ2-3
CASSSGGSADTQYF